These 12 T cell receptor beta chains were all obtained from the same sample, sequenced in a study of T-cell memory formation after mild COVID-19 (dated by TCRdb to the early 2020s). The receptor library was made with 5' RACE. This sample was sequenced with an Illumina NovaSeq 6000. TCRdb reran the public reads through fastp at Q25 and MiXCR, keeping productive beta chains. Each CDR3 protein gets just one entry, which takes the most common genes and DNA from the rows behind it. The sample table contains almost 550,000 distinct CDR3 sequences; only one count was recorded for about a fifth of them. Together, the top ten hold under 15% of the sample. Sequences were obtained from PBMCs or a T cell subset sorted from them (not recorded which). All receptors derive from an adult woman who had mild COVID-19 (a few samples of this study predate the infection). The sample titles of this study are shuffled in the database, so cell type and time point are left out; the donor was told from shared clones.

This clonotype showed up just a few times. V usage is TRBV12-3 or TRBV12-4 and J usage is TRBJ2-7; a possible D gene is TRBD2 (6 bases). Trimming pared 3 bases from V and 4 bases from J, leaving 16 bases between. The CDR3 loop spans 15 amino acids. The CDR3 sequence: CASSFGGPLGYEQYF. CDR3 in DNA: TGTGCCAGCAGTTTTGGAGGGCCGTTGGGTTACGAGCAGTACTTC.

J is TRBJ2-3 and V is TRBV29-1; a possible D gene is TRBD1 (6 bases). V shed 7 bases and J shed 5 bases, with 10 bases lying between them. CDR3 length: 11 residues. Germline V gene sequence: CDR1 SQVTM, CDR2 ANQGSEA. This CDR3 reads CSEGQQDTQYF. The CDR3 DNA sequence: TGCAGCGAAGGACAGCAAGATACGCAGTATTTT.

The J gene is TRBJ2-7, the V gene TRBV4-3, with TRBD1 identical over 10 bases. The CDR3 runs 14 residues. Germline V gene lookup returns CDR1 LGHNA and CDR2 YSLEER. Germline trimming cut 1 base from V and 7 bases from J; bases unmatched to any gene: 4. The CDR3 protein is CASSQGQGAGEQYF. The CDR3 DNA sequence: TGCGCCAGCAGCCAAGGACAGGGGGCGGGGGAGCAGTACTTC.

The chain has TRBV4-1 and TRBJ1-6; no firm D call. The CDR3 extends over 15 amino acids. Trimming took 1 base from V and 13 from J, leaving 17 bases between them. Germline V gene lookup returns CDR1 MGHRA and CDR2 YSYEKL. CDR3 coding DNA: TGCGCCAGCAGCCAAGGTACAACAACCCCCACGCCCCTCCACTTT. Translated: CASSQGTTTPTPLHF.

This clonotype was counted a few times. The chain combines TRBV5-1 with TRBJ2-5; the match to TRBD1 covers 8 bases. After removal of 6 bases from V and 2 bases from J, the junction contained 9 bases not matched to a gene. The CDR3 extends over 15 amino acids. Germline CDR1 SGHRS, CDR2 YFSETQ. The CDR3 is CASIPTGATQETQYF. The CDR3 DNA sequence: TGCGCCAGCATCCCGACAGGGGCCACACAAGAGACCCAGTACTTC.

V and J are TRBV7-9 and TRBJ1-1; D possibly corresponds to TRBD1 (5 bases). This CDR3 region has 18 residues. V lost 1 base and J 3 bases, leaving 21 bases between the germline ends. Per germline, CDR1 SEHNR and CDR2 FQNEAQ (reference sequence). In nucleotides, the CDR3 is TGTGCCAGCAGCTTAGTTTACGGGGCGGGGGTTCGAGACACTGAAGCTTTCTTT. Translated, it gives CASSLVYGAGVRDTEAFF.

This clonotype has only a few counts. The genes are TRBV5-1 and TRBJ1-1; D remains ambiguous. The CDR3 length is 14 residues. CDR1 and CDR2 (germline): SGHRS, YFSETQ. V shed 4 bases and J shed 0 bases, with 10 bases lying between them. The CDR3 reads CASSDGPVNTEAFF. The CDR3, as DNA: TGCGCCAGCAGCGATGGCCCGGTGAACACTGAAGCTTTCTTT.

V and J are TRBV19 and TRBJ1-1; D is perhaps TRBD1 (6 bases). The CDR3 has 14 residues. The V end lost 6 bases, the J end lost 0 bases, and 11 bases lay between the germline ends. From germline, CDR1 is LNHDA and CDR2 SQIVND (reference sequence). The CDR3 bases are TGTGCCAGTAGACAGACAGGACTGAACACTGAAGCTTTCTTT. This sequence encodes CASRQTGLNTEAFF. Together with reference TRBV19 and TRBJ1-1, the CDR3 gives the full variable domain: DGGITQSPKYLFRKEGQNVTLSCEQNLNHDAMYWYRQDPGQGLRLIYYSQIVNDFQKGDIAEGYSVSREKKESFPLTVTSAQKNPTAFYLCASRQTGLNTEAFFGQGTRLTVV.

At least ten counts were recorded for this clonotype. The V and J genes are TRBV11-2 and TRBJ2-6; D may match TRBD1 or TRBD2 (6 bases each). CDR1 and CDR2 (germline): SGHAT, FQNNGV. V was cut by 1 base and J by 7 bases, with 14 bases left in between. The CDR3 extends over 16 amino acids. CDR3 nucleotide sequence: TGTGCCAGCAGCTTAGTCCCGGGGGCTGAAGCCAACGTCCTGACTTTC. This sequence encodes CASSLVPGAEANVLTF. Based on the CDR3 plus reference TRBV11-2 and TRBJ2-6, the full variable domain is EAGVAQSPRYKIIEKRQSVAFWCNPISGHATLYWYQQILGQGPKLLIQFQNNGVVDDSQLPKDRFSAERLKGVDSTLKIQPAKLEDSAVYLCASSLVPGAEANVLTFGAGSRLTVL.

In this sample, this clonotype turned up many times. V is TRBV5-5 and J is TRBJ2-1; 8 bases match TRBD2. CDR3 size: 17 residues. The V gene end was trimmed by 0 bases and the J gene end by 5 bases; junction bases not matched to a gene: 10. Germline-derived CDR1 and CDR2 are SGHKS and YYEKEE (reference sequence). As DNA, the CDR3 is TGTGCCAGCAGCTTGGCCGGGGGGGGACCCCGGGACAATGAGCAGTTCTTC. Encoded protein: CASSLAGGGPRDNEQFF.

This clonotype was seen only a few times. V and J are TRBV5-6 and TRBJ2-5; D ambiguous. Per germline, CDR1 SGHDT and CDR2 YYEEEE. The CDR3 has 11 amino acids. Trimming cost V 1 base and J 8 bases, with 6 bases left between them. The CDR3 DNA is TGTGCCAGCAGCTTGAGGAGAACCCAGTACTTC. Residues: CASSLRRTQYF. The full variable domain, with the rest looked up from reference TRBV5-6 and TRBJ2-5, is DAGVTQSPTHLIKTRGQQVTLRCSPKSGHDTVSWYQQALGQGPQFIFQYYEEEERQRGNFPDRFSGHQFPNYSSELNVNALLLGDSALYLCASSLRRTQYFGPGTRLLVL.

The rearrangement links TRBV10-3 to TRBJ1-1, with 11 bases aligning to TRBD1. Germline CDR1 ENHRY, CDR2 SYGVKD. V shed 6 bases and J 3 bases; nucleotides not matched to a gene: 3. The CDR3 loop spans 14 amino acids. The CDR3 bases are TGTGCCATCAGGACGGGACAGGGGGACACTGAAGCTTTCTTT. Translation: CAIRTGQGDTEAFF.